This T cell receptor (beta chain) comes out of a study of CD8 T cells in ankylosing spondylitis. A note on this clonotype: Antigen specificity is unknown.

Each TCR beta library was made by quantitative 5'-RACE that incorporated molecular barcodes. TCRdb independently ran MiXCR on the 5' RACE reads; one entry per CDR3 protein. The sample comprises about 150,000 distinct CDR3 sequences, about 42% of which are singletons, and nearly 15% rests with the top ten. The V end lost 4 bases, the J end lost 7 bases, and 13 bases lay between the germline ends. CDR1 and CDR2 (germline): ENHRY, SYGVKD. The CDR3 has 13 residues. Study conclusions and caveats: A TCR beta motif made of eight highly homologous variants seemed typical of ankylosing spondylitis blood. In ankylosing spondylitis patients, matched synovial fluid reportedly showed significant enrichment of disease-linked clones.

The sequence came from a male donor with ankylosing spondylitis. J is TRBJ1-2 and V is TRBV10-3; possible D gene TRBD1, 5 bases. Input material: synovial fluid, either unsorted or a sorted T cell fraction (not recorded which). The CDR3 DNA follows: TGTGCCATCAGTGGGTACGACAGTTTTGGCTACACCTTC. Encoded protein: CAISGYDSFGYTF.